These 27 T cell receptor beta chains were all obtained from the same sample, sequenced in a study of shared clonotypes between healthy human individuals. TCRdb keeps only in-frame clones here, not all; method: immunoSEQ multiplex PCR. The sample includes some 1.4 million clones, over 95% of them seen just once. Sequencing input: naive CD4+ T cells sorted from blood. Subset meaning: CD45RA+ positively selected. Source of these receptors: a man younger than 40 in good health.

The V gene is TRBV10-2, the J gene TRBJ2-7, with D hard to call. The CDR3 sequence is 11 residues long. Germline-derived CDR1 and CDR2 are WSHSY and SAAADI. The germline V and J ends were trimmed by 0 bases and 11 bases, with 8 bases remaining between them. CDR3 coding DNA: TGCGCCAGCAGTGAGTCAGGATTAGAGTACTTC. Its protein product is CASSESGLEYF.

The rearrangement joins TRBV6-5 to TRBJ2-7; the D is unclear. Germline CDR1 reads MNHEY; CDR2 reads SVGAGI. V lost 6 bases and J 0 bases, leaving 12 bases between the germline ends. The CDR3 extends over 14 amino acids. The CDR3 region is CASRLVISSYEQYF. In nucleotides, the CDR3 is TGTGCCAGCAGGCTGGTTATTAGCTCCTACGAGCAGTACTTC.

The chain couples TRBV11-2 to TRBJ2-1; TRBD1 agrees at 7 bases. The junction had 6 bases not matched to a gene; V was cut back by 3 bases and J by 4 bases. The CDR3 has 15 residues. Germline lookup yields CDR1 SGHAT and CDR2 FQNNGV. The CDR3 spells CASSFWGQHYNEQFF. CDR3 bases: TGTGCCAGCAGCTTTTGGGGACAGCATTACAATGAGCAGTTCTTC.

This chain links TRBV7-2 with TRBJ2-1; 11 bases map to TRBD2. Germline V gene lookup returns CDR1 SGHTA and CDR2 FQGNSA. CDR3 size: 16 residues. After removal of 4 bases from V and 8 bases from J, the junction contained 10 bases not matched to a gene. The CDR3 spells CASSSSTSGSSYEQFF. The CDR3, as DNA: TGTGCCAGCAGCTCGTCAACTAGCGGGAGTAGCTATGAGCAGTTCTTC.

In this sample, this clone turned up once. The chain has TRBV25-1 and TRBJ1-1; weak D call: TRBD1 (5 bases). Germline CDR1 and CDR2: MGHDK and SYGVNS. There are 15 residues in the CDR3. Trimming left V 4 bases short and J 7 bases short, with 19 bases between. The CDR3 is CASSGRGTTQSEAFF. CDR3 in DNA: TGTGCCAGCAGTGGACGAGGGACTACCCAGAGTGAAGCTTTCTTT. Full variable domain (rest looked up from reference TRBV25-1 and TRBJ1-1): EADIYQTPRYLVIGTGKKITLECSQTMGHDKMYWYQQDPGMELHLIHYSYGVNSTEKGDLSSESTVSRIRTEHFPLTLESARPSHTSQYLCASSGRGTTQSEAFFGQGTRLTVV.

J is TRBJ1-4 and V is TRBV5-1; unclear D gene. Germline values: CDR1 SGHRS, CDR2 YFSETQ. V gave up 4 bases and J gave up 4 bases, with 8 bases separating them. CDR3 length: 13 amino acids. This CDR3 reads CASSGEGNEKLFF. As DNA, the CDR3 is TGCGCCAGCAGCGGTGAAGGTAATGAAAAACTGTTTTTT.

This chain connects TRBV9 to TRBJ2-3; tentative D call: TRBD2 (5 bases). V was clipped by 4 bases and J by 2 bases, with 17 bases between them. Germline assignment: CDR1 SGDLS and CDR2 YYNGEE. The CDR3 has 16 residues. The CDR3 DNA sequence: TGTGCCAGCAGCCCTAGGTGGGAGACGTCCACAGATACGCAGTATTTT. Its protein product is CASSPRWETSTDTQYF. Complete variable domain (other parts from reference TRBV9 and TRBJ2-3): DSGVTQTPKHLITATGQRVTLRCSPRSGDLSVYWYQQSLDQGLQFLIQYYNGEERAKGNILERFSAQQFPDLHSELNLSSLELGDSALYFCASSPRWETSTDTQYFGPGTRLTVL.

V gene TRBV30 combines with J gene TRBJ1-1, with a possible D match to TRBD1 (6 bases). V lost 0 bases, J lost 0 bases, and 14 bases lay in between. CDR1 and CDR2 from the germline V gene are GTSNPN and SVGIG (reference sequence). The CDR3 is made up of 16 amino acids. The CDR3 DNA is TGTGCCTGGAGTGTCAGGGGCGTGGGGGTGAACACTGAAGCTTTCTTT. Translating it yields CAWSVRGVGVNTEAFF.

In regard to this clone: Germline is not matched at one junction end, which may reflect a read error. This same CDR3 is encoded by further DNA sequences in the sample. V and J are TRBV18 and TRBJ2-7, with TRBD2 matching over 7 bases. This CDR3 is 15 amino acids long. The germline gives CDR1 KGHSH, CDR2 LQKENI. The CDR3 here is CASSPREVASYEQYF. The CDR3 nucleotides are TGTGCCAGCTCCCCACGGGAGGTCGCCAGCTACGAGCAGTACTTC.

The gene calls are TRBV5-1 and TRBJ1-2; D call uncertain. Trimming shortened V by 0 bases and J by 4 bases, and 13 bases separated the two germline ends. Germline V gene data show CDR1 as SGHRS and CDR2 as YFSETQ. This CDR3 has 15 amino acids. Written as DNA, the CDR3 is TGCGCCAGCAGCTTGGTACTTGGGCCGGGCTATGGCTACACCTTC. It is translated as CASSLVLGPGYGYTF.

The rearrangement joins TRBV6-8 to TRBJ2-2; TRBD2 might be the D (5 bases). The V gene's germline CDR1 is MNHGY and CDR2 SAAAGT. Trimming removed 6 bases at V and 7 bases at J, with 18 bases between. This CDR3 region has 15 residues. CDR3 coding DNA: TGTGCCAGCAGCCAAAACGGAGGCCCGGACGGGGAGCTGTTTTTT. Translated, it gives CASSQNGGPDGELFF.

This chain links TRBV7-3 with TRBJ2-4; no clear D. V shed 2 bases and J shed 4 bases, with 6 bases lying between them. Germline V gene sequence: CDR1 SGHTA, CDR2 FQGTGA. The CDR3 is 13 amino acids. The CDR3 DNA reads as TGTGCCAGCAGCTTAGTCCAGAAAAACATTCAGTACTTC. It specifies CASSLVQKNIQYF.

The rearrangement uses TRBV28 and TRBJ1-2; possible D gene TRBD1, 6 bases. From germline, CDR1 is MDHEN and CDR2 SYDVKM. V was shortened by 7 bases and J by 3 bases, with 15 bases between the two germline ends. CDR3 size: 14 residues. The CDR3 is CASKTGGPYYGYTF. In DNA form, the CDR3 reads TGTGCCAGCAAAACGGGGGGGCCGTACTATGGCTACACCTTC.

The chain joins TRBV19 to TRBJ2-3; TRBD1 matches at 10 bases. Germline V gene data show CDR1 as LNHDA and CDR2 as SQIVND (reference sequence). J was trimmed by 3 bases and V by 4 bases; bases with no gene match: 10. CDR3 size: 17 residues. Here the CDR3 reads CASSTPMGQGNTDTQYF. DNA for the CDR3: TGTGCCAGTAGTACCCCCATGGGACAGGGGAATACAGATACGCAGTATTTT.

The rearrangement links TRBV27 to TRBJ1-4; D remains ambiguous. Per the germline V gene, CDR1 is MNHEY and CDR2 is SMNVEV (reference sequence). The CDR3 sequence is 14 residues long. V was clipped by 3 bases and J by 8 bases, with 13 bases between them. In DNA, the CDR3 is TGTGCCAGCAGTTTCGTCCCTTCGGACGAAAAACTGTTTTTT. Amino acid sequence: CASSFVPSDEKLFF.

The chain combines TRBV5-4 with TRBJ1-2; D is undetermined. V lost 0 bases, J lost 4 bases, and 16 bases lay in between. The length of the CDR3 is 16 residues. Germline-derived CDR1 and CDR2 are SGHNT and YYREEE (reference sequence). CDR3 sequence reads: CASSLVSISGAYGYTF. Written as DNA, the CDR3 is TGTGCCAGCAGCTTGGTATCGATCTCGGGCGCCTATGGCTACACCTTC.

V and J are TRBV19 and TRBJ1-5; 7 nucleotides match TRBD1. The V gene's germline CDR1 is LNHDA and CDR2 SQIVND (reference sequence). This CDR3 is built from 15 residues. V trimming: 6 bases; J trimming: 0 bases; junction bases outside the gene matches: 5. For the CDR3, the DNA is TGTGCCAGTAGCGAACAGGGGCTTAGCAATCAGCCCCAGCATTTT. Its protein is CASSEQGLSNQPQHF.

Worth noting for this clone: Other DNA sequences in the sample encode the same CDR3. V gene TRBV5-1 combines with J gene TRBJ2-2; the match to TRBD2 covers 11 bases. Germline CDR1 is SGHRS and CDR2 is YFSETQ. The V gene end was trimmed by 1 base and the J gene end by 5 bases; junction bases not matched to a gene: 1. This CDR3 is built from 15 residues. CDR3 region: CASSLLAGGTGELFF. The CDR3 DNA follows: TGCGCCAGCAGCTTGTTAGCGGGAGGGACCGGGGAGCTGTTTTTT.

As regards this clone: Other DNA sequences in the same sample also yield this CDR3. V gene TRBV28 combines with J gene TRBJ1-2; weak D call: TRBD1 (5 bases). Germline CDR1 is MDHEN and CDR2 is SYDVKM. This CDR3 comprises 12 residues. V was trimmed by 4 bases and J by 8 bases, leaving 11 bases between them. CDR3 nucleotide sequence: TGTGCCAGCAGTTCGGGGCCGAGAGGCTACACCTTC. This codes for CASSSGPRGYTF.

This CDR3 reads CASSPGQAVGNTIYF. CDR3 coding DNA: TGCGCCAGCAGCCCAGGACAGGCTGTTGGTAACACCATATATTTT. V is TRBV5-1 and J is TRBJ1-3, with 7 bases that match TRBD1. The CDR3 is 15 residues long. The V gene's germline CDR1 is SGHRS and CDR2 YFSETQ. Trimming at V came to 4 bases and at J to 7 bases, leaving 11 bases not matched to a gene.

This clone came up once. The J gene is TRBJ2-1, the V gene TRBV6-1; 9 bases agree with TRBD2. Germline loops: CDR1 MNHNS, CDR2 SASEGT. The CDR3 contains 14 residues. V lost 7 bases and J lost 9; bases outside the gene matches: 10. Here the CDR3 reads CASTISGSVGEQFF. CDR3 coding DNA: TGTGCCAGCACCATTAGCGGGAGTGTCGGTGAGCAGTTCTTC.

Remarks on this clone: The same CDR3 can be traced to other DNA sequences in this sample. Here the CDR3 DNA reads TGTGCCAGTAGTATAGTTTCAGTTAGCAATCAGCCCCAGCATTTT. Protein: CASSIVSVSNQPQHF. The chain joins TRBV19 to TRBJ1-5; D call uncertain. From germline, CDR1 is LNHDA and CDR2 SQIVND (reference sequence). Between the trimmed V and J ends, which lost 1 base and 0 bases, there was a span of 7 bases. This CDR3 is built from 15 residues.

The chain combines TRBV18 with TRBJ2-3; TRBD2 matches at 7 bases. CDR3 length equals 16 residues. Germline assignment: CDR1 KGHSH and CDR2 LQKENI. With 4 bases clipped from V and 3 bases from J, the junction kept 10 bases outside the gene matches. The CDR3 region is CASSRALAGGTDTQYF. The CDR3 nucleotides are TGTGCCAGCTCACGAGCGTTAGCGGGCGGAACAGATACGCAGTATTTT.

The chain links TRBV5-1 to TRBJ1-3; D might be TRBD1 (6 bases). The CDR3 covers 15 residues. Trimming cost V 3 bases and J 1 base, with 11 bases left between them. CDR1 SGHRS and CDR2 YFSETQ come from the germline V gene. CDR3 sequence reads: CASSSSTGSGNTIYF. The CDR3 DNA reads as TGCGCCAGCAGCTCGTCAACAGGGTCTGGAAACACCATATATTTT.

The rearrangement uses TRBV10-3 and TRBJ2-3; D remains unclear. Deletions cut 8 bases from V and 3 bases from J, with 12 bases between. In germline, CDR1 is ENHRY, CDR2 SYGVKD. The CDR3 runs 13 residues. Written as DNA, the CDR3 is TGTGCCATCGGCGACTTAGGTACAGATACGCAGTATTTT. Its protein is CAIGDLGTDTQYF.

V usage is TRBV18 and J usage is TRBJ2-3, with a tentative D call TRBD2 (5 bases). Looked up from germline, CDR1 is KGHSH and CDR2 is LQKENI. The CDR3 is 14 amino acids. V was trimmed by 11 bases and J by 0 bases, leaving 15 bases between them. The DNA for the CDR3 is TGTGCCGGCAAAGAAGCGGCTAGCACAGATACGCAGTATTTT. This codes for CAGKEAASTDTQYF.

The chain recombines TRBV29-1 with TRBJ2-7, with 11 bases fitting TRBD2. Trimming at V came to 3 bases and at J to 3 bases, leaving 7 bases not matched to a gene. Germline V lookup: CDR1 SQVTM, CDR2 ANQGSEA. The CDR3 loop spans 15 amino acids. DNA for the CDR3: TGCAGCGTTGAGATGCTAGCGGGAGGTAACTACGAGCAGTACTTC. This encodes CSVEMLAGGNYEQYF.